These 9 T cell receptor beta chains originate from one sample sequenced in a study of cytomegalovirus exposure and HLA in healthy donors. Vbeta (60) and Jbeta (13) primers were used in the PCR. Measured with immunoSEQ multiplex PCR; TCRdb has only the in-frame clones, and not every one. Of 180,000 or so clones in the sample, 70% to 85% were seen once. The sequencing input was PBMCs. Receptors were obtained from a boy younger than 10 in good health and CMV-seronegative.

This chain joins TRBV4-3 and TRBJ1-4; TRBD1 is a possible D gene (5 bases). Germline V lookup: CDR1 LGHNA, CDR2 YSLEER. Trimming pared 0 bases from V and 5 bases from J, leaving 10 bases between. This CDR3 has 15 residues. The CDR3: CASSQDRAGNEKLFF. DNA for the CDR3: TGCGCCAGCAGCCAAGATCGGGCAGGGAATGAAAAACTGTTTTTT.

V usage is TRBV5-1 and J usage is TRBJ1-1; D call uncertain. Germline CDR1 is SGHRS and CDR2 is YFSETQ. This CDR3 has 13 amino acids. V was pared by 4 bases and J by 10 bases, with 17 bases between. This CDR3 reads CASSVDRGGVAFF. The DNA of the CDR3 is TGCGCCAGCAGCGTTGACCGAGGAGGTGTAGCTTTCTTT.

V and J are TRBV15 and TRBJ1-4, with D unclear. From germline, CDR1 is LNHNV and CDR2 YYDKDF (reference sequence). The CDR3 covers 17 residues. V shed 0 bases and J shed 3 bases, with 14 bases lying between them. Here the CDR3 DNA reads TGTGCCACCAGCAGAGATCTGAGCTTCTACTCTAATGAAAAACTGTTTTTT. Amino acids: CATSRDLSFYSNEKLFF.

In this sample, this clone turned up a few times. The chain has TRBV5-6 and TRBJ2-7, with TRBD1 matching 7 bases. The CDR3 has 14 amino acids. V was pared by 5 bases and J by 1 base, with 6 bases of the junction left unmatched. The germline V gene encodes CDR1 SGHDT and CDR2 YYEEEE. In DNA form, the CDR3 reads TGTGCCAGCAGGGAGACAGGGAAGTCCTACGAGCAGTACTTC. It encodes CASRETGKSYEQYF.

The chain is built from TRBV14 and TRBJ1-1, with 11 bases lining up with TRBD1. The CDR3 loop spans 18 amino acids. V lost 4 bases and J lost 3; bases outside the gene matches: 13. Germline assignment: CDR1 SGHDN and CDR2 FVKESK. The CDR3 nucleotides are TGTGCCAGCAGCCTCAGTGGACAGGGGGCTGTTTGGGACACTGAAGCTTTCTTT. Translated: CASSLSGQGAVWDTEAFF.

The gene calls are TRBV7-2 and TRBJ2-3; 14 nucleotides line up with TRBD2. Germline V lookup: CDR1 SGHTA, CDR2 FQGNSA. The CDR3 has 18 amino acids. Unmatched junction bases numbered 8, after V lost 1 base and J lost 5 bases. The chain's CDR3 is CASSLVATSGGAVDTQYF. The CDR3 nucleotides are TGTGCCAGCAGCTTAGTTGCGACTAGCGGGGGGGCAGTAGATACGCAGTATTTT.

The CDR3 DNA sequence: TGTGCCAGTAGAAAAACGGCCAGGTCCACAACTAATGAAAAACTGTTTTTT. It encodes CASRKTARSTTNEKLFF. The chain recombines TRBV19 with TRBJ1-4; no firm D call. Germline CDR1 and CDR2: LNHDA and SQIVND (reference sequence). This CDR3 spans 17 amino acids. The V end lost 6 bases, the J end lost 0 bases, and 17 bases lay between the germline ends.

The chain links TRBV6-5 to TRBJ1-1; 9 positions agree with TRBD1. CDR1 and CDR2 from the germline V gene are MNHEY and SVGAGI. The CDR3 consists of 15 residues. With V trimmed by 2 bases and J by 1 base, 2 bases remained unmatched. CDR3 DNA sequence: TGTGCCAGCAGTTACGCGGGACAGGGGAACACTGAAGCTTTCTTT. It codes for CASSYAGQGNTEAFF.

The chain joins TRBV4-2 to TRBJ2-5, with D possibly matching TRBD1 (5 bases). The J call is uncertain, as TRBJ2-7 better fits the DNA end. CDR1 is LGHNA and CDR2 is YNFKEQ in the germline V gene. This CDR3 is 15 amino acids long. CDR3 in amino acids: CASSQDRRDTYEQYF. The DNA of the CDR3 is TGTGCCAGCAGCCAAGATCGCAGGGATACCTACGAGCAGTACTTC.